Below, one T cell receptor beta chain is given with its context. This sample was included in a study of blood T cell repertoires in COVID-19. Study overall: The United States, Italy and Spain were the sources of the acute and convalescent COVID-19 samples. Sample material is recorded as cDNA or gDNA derived from T cells, B-cell-depleted T cells, or PBMCs.

Under the authors' procedure: By means of reference gene primer amplification, nucleated cell counts were estimated. Profiled with immunoSEQ multiplex PCR; TCRdb holds only in-frame clones, not every one. V and J calls and clone size are those listed in that table; D and trimming were worked out from the DNA. Here the sample spans around 30,000 clones, roughly 80% being singletons. The germline CDR1 and CDR2 sequences are KGHDR and SFDVKD. CDR3 length: 17 amino acids. Trimming removed 4 bases from V and 1 base from J; junction bases left unmatched: 11. The TCR comes from an older man with active or convalescent COVID-19. The chain has TRBV24-1 and TRBJ2-5, with 7 positions matching TRBD2. Sequenced material: peripheral blood. The CDR3 sequence: CATSEAKGPGGQETQYF. CDR3 nucleotides: TGTGCCACCAGTGAAGCTAAGGGACCGGGGGGCCAAGAGACCCAGTACTTC.